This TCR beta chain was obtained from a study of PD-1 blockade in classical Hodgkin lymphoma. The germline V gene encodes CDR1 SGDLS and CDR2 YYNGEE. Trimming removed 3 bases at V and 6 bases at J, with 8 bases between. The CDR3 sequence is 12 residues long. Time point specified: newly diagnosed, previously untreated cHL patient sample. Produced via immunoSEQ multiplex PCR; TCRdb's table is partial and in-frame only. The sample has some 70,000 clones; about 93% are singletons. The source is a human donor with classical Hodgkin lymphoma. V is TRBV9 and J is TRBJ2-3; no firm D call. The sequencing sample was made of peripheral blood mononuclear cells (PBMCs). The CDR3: CASSAQWDTQYF. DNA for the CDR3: TGTGCCAGCAGCGCCCAATGGGATACGCAGTATTTT.